Each of the 23 T cell receptor beta chains below was sequenced from the same sample in a study of patients and donors after allogeneic stem cell transplantation. MiXCR was run by TCRdb on the RT-PCR reads, yielding one entry per CDR3 protein. This sample yields about a million distinct CDR3 sequences, of which about a sixth are seen a single time; around 6% belongs to the top ten. The sequenced sample consisted of blood, either unsorted or a sorted T cell fraction (not recorded which). These receptors all stem from a human donor who was either an allogeneic HSCT recipient or a stem cell or donor lymphocyte infusion donor (not recorded which). It is not recorded whose cells these are; they may come from a transplant donor.

V usage is TRBV28 and J usage is TRBJ2-1; 10 bases match TRBD2. The CDR3 covers 15 residues. Trimming at V came to 3 bases and at J to 7 bases, leaving 6 bases not matched to a gene. Germline V gene sequence: CDR1 MDHEN, CDR2 SYDVKM. In DNA, the CDR3 is TGTGCCAGCAGTTTGCCTAGCGGGAGATTTAATGAGCAGTTCTTC. This encodes CASSLPSGRFNEQFF.

At least ten counts were recorded for this clonotype. The chain joins TRBV6-1 to TRBJ2-1; 8 nucleotides agree with TRBD1. The CDR3 contains 15 residues. V lost 8 bases, J lost 7 bases, and 13 bases stayed unmatched. From germline, CDR1 is MNHNS and CDR2 SASEGT. The DNA for the CDR3 is TGTGCCAGCTCATTACCAGGGGGCATACGAAATGAGCAGTTCTTC. Its protein product is CASSLPGGIRNEQFF.

The CDR3 nucleotides are TGCAGTGCGCCCCGGAGTTTCGGGGGGGTACAAGAGACCCAGTACTTC. It codes for CSAPRSFGGVQETQYF. The chain uses TRBV20-1 and TRBJ2-5; 8 bases map to TRBD2. CDR1 DFQATT and CDR2 SNEGSKA come from the germline V gene (reference sequence). V lost 6 bases and J lost 2; bases outside the gene matches: 14. This CDR3 spans 16 amino acids.

V is TRBV7-3 and J is TRBJ2-2; TRBD2 might be the D (6 bases). The CDR3 is made up of 15 amino acids. Germline V gives CDR1 SGHTA, CDR2 FQGTGA. The germline V and J ends were trimmed by 8 bases and 4 bases, with 17 bases remaining between them. DNA of the CDR3: TGTGCCAGCGCACCAGGACTATTAGCCACCGGGGAGCTGTTTTTT. This encodes CASAPGLLATGELFF.

The chain combines TRBV12-3 or TRBV12-4 with TRBJ2-7, with 7 bases matching TRBD2. The CDR3 has 15 amino acids. J was trimmed by 2 bases and V by 6 bases; bases with no gene match: 10. CDR3 in DNA: TGTGCCAGCAGAGAAGCCGGGAGGCCCCCCTACGAGCAGTACTTC. Its protein is CASREAGRPPYEQYF.

This clonotype was found a few times. The chain is built from TRBV3-1 and TRBJ2-3; a weak D match, TRBD2 (7 bases). Germline V gene lookup returns CDR1 LGHDT and CDR2 YNNKEL (reference sequence). V lost 3 bases and J 3 bases, leaving 13 bases between the germline ends. CDR3 length: 15 residues. CDR3 protein: CASSHLGGATDTQYF. The CDR3 DNA reads TGTGCCAGCAGCCACCTGGGGGGGGCAACAGATACGCAGTATTTT.

The V call is TRBV27, the J call TRBJ2-7; D possibly uses TRBD1 or TRBD2 (5 bases each). The CDR3 is made up of 14 amino acids. The germline V and J ends were trimmed by 8 bases and 2 bases, with 16 bases remaining between them. CDR1 is MNHEY, CDR2 SMNVEV, per germline (reference sequence). CDR3 sequence: CASGNRDRAYEQYF. DNA for the CDR3: TGTGCCAGCGGAAACCGGGACCGCGCCTACGAGCAGTACTTC.

This clonotype was observed a few times. The rearrangement joins TRBV28 to TRBJ2-4; TRBD2 might be the D (6 bases). The CDR3 spans 18 residues. In germline, CDR1 is MDHEN, CDR2 SYDVKM. V dropped 5 bases and J dropped 0 bases, with 20 bases sitting between them. For the CDR3, the DNA is TGTGCCAGCAGTCAGGGAGGATCTCCCCTGAGAGCCAAAAACATTCAGTACTTC. This gives the protein CASSQGGSPLRAKNIQYF.

The table lists this clonotype with many counts. The CDR3 reads CASSANTGELFF. The CDR3 coding sequence is TGTGCCAGCTCAGCGAACACCGGGGAGCTGTTTTTT. The chain combines TRBV18 with TRBJ2-2; unclear D gene. V dropped 5 bases and J dropped 0 bases, with 1 base sitting between them. Per the germline V gene, CDR1 is KGHSH and CDR2 is LQKENI. This CDR3 spans 12 amino acids. Full variable domain (rest looked up from reference TRBV18 and TRBJ2-2): NAGVMQNPRHLVRRRGQEARLRCSPMKGHSHVYWYRQLPEEGLKFMVYLQKENIIDESGMPKERFSAEFPKEGPSILRIQQVVRGDSAAYFCASSANTGELFFGEGSRLTVL.

The chain employs TRBV24-1 and TRBJ2-2; 8 positions match TRBD1. The CDR3 spans 16 residues. The ends lost 4 bases at V and 4 bases at J; junction bases unmatched: 7. Germline V CDR1 and CDR2: KGHDR, SFDVKD. CDR3 DNA: TGTGCCACCAGTGAGCAAGTCAGGGGGCGCACCGGGGAGCTGTTTTTT. This translates into CATSEQVRGRTGELFF.

This clonotype was detected only a few times. This chain joins TRBV18 and TRBJ2-3, with D possibly matching TRBD2 (6 bases). Trimming left V 2 bases short and J 6 bases short, with 12 bases between. The germline V gene has CDR1 KGHSH and CDR2 LQKENI. The CDR3 is 14 residues long. The CDR3 DNA follows: TGTGCCAGCTCACCAACACTAGCAAGGGATACGCAGTATTTT. Encoded protein: CASSPTLARDTQYF.

The genes are TRBV9 and TRBJ2-3, with unresolved D. CDR3 size: 14 residues. The V gene lost 0 bases and the J gene lost 6 bases, with 11 bases spanning the gap. CDR1 and CDR2 from the germline V gene are SGDLS and YYNGEE. The chain's CDR3 is CASSVAPRADTQYF. As DNA, the CDR3 is TGTGCCAGCAGCGTAGCCCCTAGAGCGGATACGCAGTATTTT.

The chain is built from TRBV6-1 and TRBJ2-3; the match to TRBD1 covers 9 bases. Germline CDR1 is MNHNS and CDR2 is SASEGT. CDR3 size: 15 residues. Germline trimming cut 6 bases from V and 4 bases from J; bases unmatched to any gene: 8. The CDR3 coding sequence is TGTGCCAGCAGAACCGAGGGACAGGGTGCAGATACGCAGTATTTT. This codes for CASRTEGQGADTQYF.

This clonotype was picked up many times. CDR3 amino acids: CASSRSGSSYEQYF. CDR3 coding DNA: TGTGCCAGCAGCCGGAGCGGGAGTTCCTACGAGCAGTACTTC. The V and J genes are TRBV12-3 or TRBV12-4 and TRBJ2-7; 8 nucleotides match TRBD2. The CDR3 sequence is 14 residues long. V gave up 6 bases and J gave up 1 base; unmatched junction bases: 5.

This clonotype was counted between two and nine times. This chain uses TRBV29-1 with TRBJ2-3; D gene uncertain. Trimming stripped 0 bases from V and 8 bases from J, with 9 bases between. There are 12 residues in the CDR3. CDR1 is SQVTM and CDR2 is ANQGSEA in the germline V gene. The chain's CDR3 is CSVEDRRATQYF. The CDR3, as DNA: TGCAGCGTTGAAGATCGAAGGGCTACGCAGTATTTT.

The chain is built from TRBV7-8 and TRBJ2-7, with D possibly TRBD2 on 5 matching bases. Germline V gene sequence: CDR1 SGHVS, CDR2 FQNEAQ. The V end lost 1 base, the J end lost 0 bases, and 13 bases lay between the germline ends. The CDR3 is 16 residues long. The CDR3 bases are TGTGCCAGCAGCTTAGAGGGAGCGGCGAGCTCCTACGAGCAGTACTTC. As protein: CASSLEGAASSYEQYF.

This clonotype was observed a few times. This sequence joins TRBV20-1 and TRBJ2-1, with D hard to call. Trimming stripped 4 bases from V and 8 bases from J, with 12 bases between. Germline V gene data show CDR1 as DFQATT and CDR2 as SNEGSKA (reference sequence). The CDR3 loop spans 12 amino acids. CDR3 sequence (DNA): TGCAGTGCTACCCCTACTAAGGATGAGCAGTTCTTC. Protein sequence: CSATPTKDEQFF.

This clonotype was seen a few times. The rearrangement links TRBV7-3 to TRBJ1-2; D is uncertain. The CDR3 loop spans 15 amino acids. Trimming shortened V by 2 bases and J by 8 bases, and 18 bases separated the two germline ends. The V gene's germline CDR1 is SGHTA and CDR2 FQGTGA. The DNA for the CDR3 is TGTGCCAGCAGCTTAGGGGATAATGGGATAGGCGGCTACACCTTC. This gives the protein CASSLGDNGIGGYTF. Complete variable domain (other parts from reference TRBV7-3 and TRBJ1-2): GAGVSQTPSNKVTEKGKYVELRCDPISGHTALYWYRQSLGQGPEFLIYFQGTGAADDSGLPNDRFFAVRPEGSVSTLKIQRTERGDSAVYLCASSLGDNGIGGYTFGSGTRLTVV.

The chain joins TRBV6-2 or TRBV6-3 to TRBJ2-2; D gene unclear. The germline gives CDR1 MNHEY, CDR2 SVGEGT. V shed 7 bases and J shed 4 bases, with 16 bases lying between them. The CDR3 covers 15 residues. This chain's CDR3 is CASTTPSGATGELFF. The CDR3 coding sequence is TGTGCCAGCACGACGCCCTCCGGCGCCACCGGGGAGCTGTTTTTT.

This clonotype was found a few times. The gene calls are TRBV4-3 and TRBJ2-1; D possibly matches TRBD1 or TRBD2 (5 bases each). The CDR3 length is 16 residues. V was cut by 0 bases and J by 2 bases, with 11 bases left in between. Germline values: CDR1 LGHNA, CDR2 YSLEER. CDR3 nucleotides: TGCGCCAGCAGCCAAGATTGGGGGTTGACCTACAATGAGCAGTTCTTC. This codes for CASSQDWGLTYNEQFF.

This clonotype was counted between two and nine times. The chain has TRBV20-1 and TRBJ2-7; the match to TRBD2 covers 11 bases. The CDR3 runs 14 residues. J lost 2 bases, V lost 2 bases, and 2 bases had no gene match. Germline V CDR1 and CDR2: DFQATT, SNEGSKA (reference sequence). Here the CDR3 DNA reads TGCAGTGCTAGAACTAGCGGGGGAGCCTACGAGCAGTACTTC. It encodes CSARTSGGAYEQYF.

The chain is built from TRBV19 and TRBJ2-1; 8 bases align to TRBD2. V shed 1 base, J shed 5 bases, and the junction held 7 bases outside the gene matches. CDR3 length equals 16 residues. Germline V CDR1 and CDR2: LNHDA, SQIVND (reference sequence). The CDR3 DNA sequence: TGTGCCAGTAGTATAGGGGGGACTAGTCGCGACAATGAGCAGTTCTTC. This encodes CASSIGGTSRDNEQFF.

In this sample, this clonotype turned up a few times. The J gene is TRBJ2-1, the V gene TRBV5-1; D may correspond to TRBD1 or TRBD2 (5 bases each). The CDR3 spans 13 residues. Germline V gene lookup returns CDR1 SGHRS and CDR2 YFSETQ. Trimming removed 0 bases at V and 8 bases at J, with 9 bases between. Here the CDR3 reads CASSLARGDEQFF. For the CDR3, the DNA is TGCGCCAGCAGCTTGGCCCGAGGGGATGAGCAGTTCTTC.